Presented here are 18 T cell receptor beta chains from one specimen sequenced in a study of T cells expressing NK-cell markers. Reanalyzing the 5' RACE reads, TCRdb keeps one entry per CDR3 protein, without DNA. The sample totals a few hundred thousand distinct CDR3 sequences; its top ten clones hold over 1.3%. The sequencing sample was made of blood T cells: a sorted CD56 or NKG2C T cell subset, CD4+ or CD8+ T cells, or bulk PBMC T cells (not recorded which). These receptor sequences come from a woman aged 45-65 years in good health.

J is TRBJ2-7 and V is TRBV3-1; TCRdb's assignment of TRBD2 cannot be checked, as there is no DNA. CDR3 size: 15 residues. Per germline, CDR1 LGHDT and CDR2 YNNKEL (reference sequence). The CDR3 loop reads CASSRRTSGAHEQYF.

V gene TRBV7-9 combines with J gene TRBJ2-1. Germline CDR1 SEHNR, CDR2 FQNEAQ (reference sequence). The CDR3 runs to 12 residues. Here the CDR3 reads CASSLAPSEQFF.

J is TRBJ2-1 and V is TRBV20-1; TCRdb picks TRBD1, but there is no DNA to check that call. The length of the CDR3 is 15 residues. Germline values: CDR1 DFQATT, CDR2 SNEGSKA (reference sequence). CDR3 loop: CSARGPGQMYNEQFF.

The gene calls are TRBV7-9 and TRBJ2-3. The CDR3 is 13 residues long. Looked up from germline, CDR1 is SEHNR and CDR2 is FQNEAQ (reference sequence). The CDR3 spells CASSPHGTDTQYF.

The chain employs TRBV28 and TRBJ1-6. The germline gives CDR1 MDHEN, CDR2 SYDVKM. This CDR3 spans 12 amino acids. The CDR3 loop is CASSLSNKPLHF.

V usage is TRBV14 and J usage is TRBJ1-1; absent DNA, TCRdb's TRBD1 call cannot be checked. CDR3 size: 12 residues. Germline CDR1 is SGHDN and CDR2 is FVKESK. CDR3 sequence: CASSRSGREAFF.

This chain uses TRBV28 with TRBJ2-1; the TCRdb D gene call, TRBD1, has no DNA to confirm it. The CDR3 runs to 15 residues. CDR1 is MDHEN, CDR2 SYDVKM, per germline. CDR3 loop: CASSEVAGKDNEQFF.

The CDR3 sequence is CASSPQGGATQYF. This chain links TRBV18 with TRBJ2-3. Germline values: CDR1 KGHSH, CDR2 LQKENI. The CDR3 contains 13 residues.

This chain links TRBV9 with TRBJ2-1; TCRdb's assignment of TRBD2 cannot be checked, as there is no DNA. This CDR3 has 17 residues. From germline, CDR1 is SGDLS and CDR2 YYNGEE. CDR3: CASSPPGGTSGYNEQFF.

The chain has TRBV12-3 or TRBV12-4 and TRBJ2-5. The CDR3 length is 11 residues. CDR3 region: CASTWKETQYF.

This sequence joins TRBV24-1 and TRBJ2-1; TCRdb picks TRBD2, but there is no DNA to check that call. CDR1 is KGHDR, CDR2 SFDVKD, per germline. The CDR3 totals 16 residues. CDR3 amino acids: CATSGFRGTRDNEQFF.

The chain is built from TRBV5-1 and TRBJ2-7; TCRdb picks TRBD2, but there is no DNA to check that call. The CDR3 is 14 amino acids. Per the germline V gene, CDR1 is SGHRS and CDR2 is YFSETQ. The CDR3 sequence: CASSRGTGTREQYF. The full variable domain, its missing parts supplied by reference TRBV5-1 and TRBJ2-7, is KAGVTQTPRYLIKTRGQQVTLSCSPISGHRSVSWYQQTPGQGLQFLFEYFSETQRNKGNFPGRFSGRQFSNSRSEMNVSTLELGDSALYLCASSRGTGTREQYFGPGTRLTVT.

The chain employs TRBV5-1 and TRBJ2-2; TCRdb lists TRBD1, though no DNA is available to test this call. Germline assignment: CDR1 SGHRS and CDR2 YFSETQ. The CDR3 length is 15 residues. CDR3 sequence: CASSSRGPSTGELFF.

This chain links TRBV6-5 with TRBJ2-3; lacking DNA, the TRBD1 call made by TCRdb goes unchecked. This CDR3 region has 15 residues. The germline V gene has CDR1 MNHEY and CDR2 SVGAGI. The CDR3 loop is CASSQILGRTDTQYF.

The chain employs TRBV3-1 and TRBJ1-1. The CDR3 extends over 12 amino acids. The germline V gene encodes CDR1 LGHDT and CDR2 YNNKEL (reference sequence). The CDR3 loop is CASSQDQGRAFF. The full variable domain, with the rest looked up from reference TRBV3-1 and TRBJ1-1, is DTAVSQTPKYLVTQMGNDKSIKCEQNLGHDTMYWYKQDSKKFLKIMFSYNNKELIINETVPNRFSPKSPDKAHLNLHINSLELGDSAVYFCASSQDQGRAFFGQGTRLTVV.

The genes are TRBV29-1 and TRBJ2-3; TCRdb designates TRBD2, a call that cannot be tested without DNA. The CDR3 covers 16 residues. Germline CDR1 SQVTM, CDR2 ANQGSEA. CDR3 sequence: CSVVFSGSSLTDTQYF.

CDR3 sequence reads: CASSERQVSYNEQFF. This chain links TRBV7-9 with TRBJ2-1; the D call of TRBD1 rests on TCRdb alone, since no DNA is present to check it. The CDR3 sequence is 15 residues long. Germline assignment: CDR1 SEHNR and CDR2 FQNEAQ (reference sequence).

The J gene is TRBJ2-1, the V gene TRBV18; TCRdb's D call of TRBD2 is untestable without DNA. CDR3 length equals 15 residues. The germline V gene encodes CDR1 KGHSH and CDR2 LQKENI. CDR3 protein: CASSPTAGVSNEQFF.